The 23 T cell receptor beta chains below all came from one sample that was sequenced in a study of identical twins (dated by TCRdb to the mid-2010s). The library was obtained by 5' RACE. The sample was run on an Illumina HiSeq 2000. TCRdb applied fastp at Q25 and MiXCR to the public reads, then kept only in-frame beta chains. When rows share a CDR3 protein, they turn into one entry using the most common DNA and genes. Counted in this sample were 450,000 or so distinct CDR3 sequences; about 14% of them appeared once. The top ten clonotypes cover around 0.52% of the sample. These data were also filed under a second study, of yellow fever vaccine responses in identical twins.

Source material: CD4+ T cells sorted from blood. The receptors here all came from a woman younger than 30 in good health.

This chain links TRBV20-1 with TRBJ2-3, with TRBD2 identical over 8 bases. Losses at the gene ends were 2 bases for V and 0 bases for J; bases not matched to a gene: 4. The germline V gene encodes CDR1 DFQATT and CDR2 SNEGSKA (reference sequence). This CDR3 spans 15 amino acids. DNA of the CDR3: TGCAGTGCTAGATCCCAGCGGGGGAGCACAGATACGCAGTATTTT. Its protein product is CSARSQRGSTDTQYF.

The chain combines TRBV28 with TRBJ2-1, with 8 nucleotides matching TRBD2. CDR1 is MDHEN, CDR2 SYDVKM, per germline. V lost 5 bases, J lost 5 bases, and 5 bases stayed unmatched. This CDR3 contains 14 residues. The CDR3 loop is CASSQLAENNEQFF. The CDR3 DNA follows: TGTGCCAGCAGTCAACTAGCGGAGAACAATGAGCAGTTCTTC.

This clonotype was seen repeatedly, ten times or more. The V and J genes are TRBV15 and TRBJ1-1; TRBD1 is a possible D gene (5 bases). With 0 bases removed from V and 8 bases from J, the gap between germline ends came to 10 bases. In germline, CDR1 is LNHNV, CDR2 YYDKDF (reference sequence). CDR3 length: 13 amino acids. In DNA form, the CDR3 reads TGTGCCACCAGCAGAGAACTCGGGACCGAAGCTTTCTTT. It codes for CATSRELGTEAFF.

This chain connects TRBV5-1 to TRBJ2-7, with 10 bases that match TRBD2. The length of the CDR3 is 16 residues. Per germline, CDR1 SGHRS and CDR2 YFSETQ. V gave up 0 bases and J gave up 11 bases; unmatched junction bases: 14. CDR3: CASSLGSSGSLPLEYF. The CDR3, as DNA: TGCGCCAGCAGCTTGGGGTCTAGCGGGAGCCTACCCTTGGAGTACTTC.

The chain employs TRBV7-2 and TRBJ1-5; 11 nucleotides line up with TRBD1. There are 15 residues in the CDR3. Germline V gives CDR1 SGHTA, CDR2 FQGNSA. The ends lost 5 bases at V and 5 bases at J; junction bases unmatched: 5. The CDR3 spells CASSPGTGGYQPQHF. DNA for the CDR3: TGTGCCAGCAGCCCCGGGACAGGGGGGTATCAGCCCCAGCATTTT.

This clonotype was recorded a few times. The rearrangement joins TRBV19 to TRBJ1-4, with a possible D match to TRBD1 (5 bases). CDR1 is LNHDA and CDR2 is SQIVND in the germline V gene (reference sequence). CDR3 length equals 15 residues. V was cut by 4 bases and J by 5 bases, with 14 bases left in between. This CDR3 is CASSSRDPGNEKLFF. CDR3 DNA sequence: TGTGCCAGTAGTAGCCGGGACCCGGGAAATGAAAAACTGTTTTTT.

This clonotype was counted only a few times. J is TRBJ2-1 and V is TRBV6-2 or TRBV6-3; TRBD2 is a possible D gene (6 bases). V dropped 7 bases and J dropped 0 bases, with 13 bases sitting between them. The CDR3 spans 15 residues. Germline V gives CDR1 MNHEY, CDR2 SVGEGT. CDR3 amino acids: CASTLEGSSYNEQFF. DNA of the CDR3: TGTGCCAGCACTTTGGAGGGGAGCTCCTACAATGAGCAGTTCTTC.

This clonotype occurred many times. This sequence joins TRBV5-1 and TRBJ1-1; perhaps TRBD1 as D (6 bases). Between the trimmed V and J ends, which lost 0 bases and 7 bases, there was a span of 13 bases. Germline V gene sequence: CDR1 SGHRS, CDR2 YFSETQ. This CDR3 comprises 14 residues. CDR3 sequence: CASSLEGGKVEAFF. CDR3 nucleotide sequence: TGCGCCAGCAGCTTGGAGGGGGGGAAGGTTGAAGCTTTCTTT.

The rearrangement uses TRBV12-3 or TRBV12-4 and TRBJ2-3; D perhaps matches TRBD2 (6 bases). CDR3 length: 12 residues. V lost 6 bases and J 10 bases, leaving 14 bases between the germline ends. The CDR3: CASSPSARAQYF. Here the CDR3 DNA reads TGTGCCAGCAGCCCTAGCGCCCGCGCGCAGTATTTT.

This clonotype was seen only a few times. The rearrangement joins TRBV6-5 to TRBJ2-7; the match to TRBD1 covers 11 bases. This CDR3 region has 16 residues. Trimming removed 2 bases from V and 2 bases from J; junction bases left unmatched: 5. Germline CDR1 MNHEY, CDR2 SVGAGI. Here the CDR3 DNA reads TGTGCCAGCAGTTACAGACCGGGACAGGGGGCCTACGAGCAGTACTTC. Translating it yields CASSYRPGQGAYEQYF.

The chain carries TRBV29-1 and TRBJ2-7; the D is unclear. V gave up 4 bases and J gave up 2 bases, with 18 bases separating them. CDR1 and CDR2 (germline): SQVTM, ANQGSEA. The CDR3 is 15 amino acids. Here the CDR3 DNA reads TGCAGCGTTGTTGCCCGGTACAGATATACCTACGAGCAGTACTTC. Its translation is CSVVARYRYTYEQYF.

This clonotype occurred many times. The V call is TRBV15, the J call TRBJ1-5, with TRBD1 identical over 7 bases. The germline gives CDR1 LNHNV, CDR2 YYDKDF (reference sequence). There are 13 residues in the CDR3. V was clipped by 4 bases and J by 10 bases; unmatched bases: 7. CDR3 in DNA: TGTGCCACCAGCACGGGACAGTCCAAACCCCAGCATTTT. This encodes CATSTGQSKPQHF.

This clonotype came up a few times. The chain recombines TRBV20-1 with TRBJ2-3, with no clear D. This CDR3 has 12 amino acids. Germline V gives CDR1 DFQATT, CDR2 SNEGSKA (reference sequence). V lost 3 bases and J 4 bases, leaving 8 bases between the germline ends. The chain's CDR3 is CSASIVADTQYF. Here the CDR3 DNA reads TGCAGTGCTAGTATAGTGGCAGATACGCAGTATTTT.

Only a few counts were recorded for this clonotype. The V and J genes are TRBV4-1 and TRBJ1-5; D is unresolved. Between the trimmed V and J ends, which lost 0 bases and 2 bases, there was a span of 8 bases. The CDR3 sequence is 15 residues long. Germline V CDR1 and CDR2: MGHRA, YSYEKL. The CDR3 is CASSQDPGGNQPQHF. The CDR3 DNA reads TGCGCCAGCAGCCAAGACCCCGGAGGCAATCAGCCCCAGCATTTT.

This clonotype was observed a few times. The chain carries TRBV20-1 and TRBJ2-7; D not resolved. CDR3 length equals 10 residues. The V end was cut by 6 bases, the J end by 4 bases, with 7 bases between. Germline V lookup: CDR1 DFQATT, CDR2 SNEGSKA (reference sequence). In DNA form, the CDR3 reads TGCAGTGCGTCTCAGTACGAGCAGTACTTC. It translates to CSASQYEQYF.

The V call is TRBV20-1, the J call TRBJ2-1; D perhaps matches TRBD2 (6 bases). This CDR3 is 14 amino acids long. Trimming cost V 0 bases and J 6 bases, with 12 bases left between them. Germline assignment: CDR1 DFQATT and CDR2 SNEGSKA (reference sequence). CDR3 loop: CSAREEGPSNEQFF. The CDR3 DNA follows: TGCAGTGCTAGAGAGGAGGGGCCCAGCAATGAGCAGTTCTTC.

This clonotype occurred a few times. For the CDR3, the DNA is TGCAGTGCTCCGGGCCCTTACTCCTACGAGCAGTACTTC. Its protein product is CSAPGPYSYEQYF. V is TRBV20-1 and J is TRBJ2-7; D ambiguous. There are 13 residues in the CDR3. Deletions cut 5 bases from V and 0 bases from J, with 11 bases between. CDR1 and CDR2 (germline): DFQATT, SNEGSKA (reference sequence).

The J gene is TRBJ2-4, the V gene TRBV20-1, with 7 bases aligning to TRBD1. The V segment lost 3 bases and the J segment 0 bases; nucleotides outside the gene matches: 5. The CDR3 totals 15 residues. Germline lookup yields CDR1 DFQATT and CDR2 SNEGSKA (reference sequence). The CDR3 spells CSASRTGLAKNIQYF. Here the CDR3 DNA reads TGCAGTGCTAGCAGGACAGGCTTAGCCAAAAACATTCAGTACTTC.

In its sample, this clonotype was seen a few times. The V call is TRBV6-5, the J call TRBJ2-6, with D unresolved. This CDR3 region has 16 residues. Germline V gene lookup returns CDR1 MNHEY and CDR2 SVGAGI. The ends were cut back, 1 base at V and 0 bases at J, with 7 bases in the middle. The DNA for the CDR3 is TGTGCCAGCAGTTACTTCGTGGCCTCTGGGGCCAACGTCCTGACTTTC. Translation gives CASSYFVASGANVLTF.

This clonotype was seen more than once but under ten times. The chain joins TRBV18 to TRBJ2-1; D is undetermined. Germline CDR1 and CDR2: KGHSH and LQKENI. This CDR3 is 15 amino acids long. With 6 bases removed from V and 7 bases from J, the gap between germline ends came to 19 bases. The CDR3 sequence: CASSLKSLTENEQFF. DNA of the CDR3: TGTGCCAGCTCGCTTAAATCCCTTACTGAGAATGAGCAGTTCTTC.

This clonotype was seen a few times. The V and J genes are TRBV5-6 and TRBJ2-5; D gene ambiguous. V shed 3 bases and J shed 5 bases, with 14 bases lying between them. The CDR3 sequence is 14 residues long. Germline V gene data show CDR1 as SGHDT and CDR2 as YYEEEE. CDR3 in DNA: TGTGCCAGCAGCTCCTTAGTGGCCAGGGAGACCCAGTACTTC. Translating it yields CASSSLVARETQYF.

There are a few counts of this clonotype. The chain joins TRBV20-1 to TRBJ2-1; no definite D call. Germline CDR1 is DFQATT and CDR2 is SNEGSKA (reference sequence). CDR3 length: 13 amino acids. Trimming removed 1 base at V and 1 base at J, with 5 bases between. CDR3 sequence reads: CSARGESYNEQFF. The CDR3 region has the DNA TGCAGTGCTAGAGGAGAGTCCTACAATGAGCAGTTCTTC.

In this sample, this clonotype turned up many times. The rearrangement links TRBV29-1 to TRBJ2-1; possible D gene TRBD1, 5 bases. The V gene lost 6 bases and the J gene lost 7 bases, with 7 bases spanning the gap. The CDR3 has 10 amino acids. Germline V gene lookup returns CDR1 SQVTM and CDR2 ANQGSEA. DNA for the CDR3: TGCAGCGTCAGGGTAAATGAGCAGTTCTTC. Translating gives CSVRVNEQFF.